This is a list of T cell receptor beta chains from one sample in a study of cytomegalovirus exposure and HLA in healthy donors. Measured with immunoSEQ multiplex PCR; TCRdb has only the in-frame clones, and not every one. The table includes about 200,000 clones, approximately 80% detected once. Sequencing used PBMCs. These TCRs come from a woman between 25 and 40 years old in good health and CMV-seropositive. Each CDR3 is given with its conserved first and last residue. The D gene is left open where the match is weak.

TRBV6-6	TRBJ2-5	-	CASSYSDRTETQYF
TRBV7-9	TRBJ2-7	TRBD1	CASSRKGDSSSYEQYF
TRBV27	TRBJ2-7	-	CASSFGGSSYEQYF
TRBV11-2	TRBJ2-4	TRBD1	CASSYGQGARNIQYF
TRBV19	TRBJ2-7	-	CASSIRDTSYEQYF
TRBV25-1	TRBJ2-3	TRBD2	CASSELGLAMHTQYF
TRBV5-4	TRBJ2-3	-	CASRGGQLIDTQYF
TRBV27	TRBJ2-7	-	CASRTVLHPYEQYF
TRBV5-4	TRBJ1-1	-	CASSPAGLTEAFF
TRBV4-1	TRBJ2-1	TRBD2	CASSQEAPSSGRVDEQFF
TRBV18	TRBJ2-5	-	CASSLGGQKETQYF
TRBV28	TRBJ1-2	TRBD1	CASRTTGGDYGYTF
TRBV5-1	TRBJ2-7	-	CASRRSGPRGYEQYF
TRBV2	TRBJ1-3	TRBD1	CASNLAGGGNTIYF
TRBV7-2	TRBJ1-3	TRBD1	CASSKGTGAGGNTIYF
TRBV6-6	TRBJ2-2	-	CASSSGPRARGELFF
TRBV2	TRBJ2-1	-	CASSDRRSSYNEQFF
TRBV15	TRBJ2-6	-	CATSHPRSQGANVLTF
TRBV4-2	TRBJ1-2	TRBD1	CASSQRDRGPLGGYTF
TRBV5-6	TRBJ2-1	TRBD2	CASSLDRLAGYNEQFF
TRBV23-1	TRBJ1-2	TRBD1	CASSQSLGQGWKGYTF
TRBV2	TRBJ1-1	-	CASSVDRGIGTEAFF
TRBV2	TRBJ2-5	-	CASKQGGETQYF
TRBV6-5	TRBJ2-1	TRBD1	CASSLTGQGNNEQFF
TRBV10-3	TRBJ1-2	TRBD1	CATQGQGMGGYTF
TRBV30	TRBJ2-7	TRBD2	CAWSNLGLAAYEQYF
TRBV6-1	TRBJ2-2	-	CASRLQGRSGELFF